Below are 24 T cell receptor beta chains sequenced from a single sample in a study of blood T cell repertoires in COVID-19 (TCRdb year 2020). The protocol used for the library was the immunoSEQ multiplex PCR assay. The source is immuneACCESS, and TCRdb retained only in-frame sequences with V and J called. Part of the clones is not carried over; for the studies checked, unresolved V genes explain less than half of this, and the remainder is unexplained. This sample comprises more than 300,000 clones, more than 70% of them detected only once. Roughly 2% of the sample comes from the top ten. Sequences were obtained from PBMCs or T cells enriched from blood (not recorded which). The source is a man aged 35-49 years in a cohort exposed to, infected with or recovered from COVID-19 (not recorded which).

The chain employs TRBV9 and TRBJ2-3; TRBD1 agrees at 8 bases. The length of the CDR3 is 15 residues. Germline V gene data show CDR1 as SGDLS and CDR2 as YYNGEE. J lost 3 bases, V lost 0 bases, and 3 bases had no gene match. The CDR3 here is CASSVGWTGTDTQYF. CDR3 nucleotide sequence: TGTGCCAGCAGCGTAGGGTGGACAGGGACAGATACGCAGTATTTT.

The chain joins TRBV9 to TRBJ2-5; D unresolved. Germline CDR1 and CDR2: SGDLS and YYNGEE. The ends were cut back, 4 bases at V and 7 bases at J, with 14 bases in the middle. The CDR3 is made up of 13 amino acids. CDR3 region: CASSPWSLGTQYF. The CDR3 region has the DNA TGTGCCAGCAGCCCCTGGTCCCTAGGGACCCAGTACTTC.

This clone was detected only once. The rearrangement joins TRBV18 to TRBJ2-7; 10 bases are a match to TRBD2. CDR3 size: 15 residues. The ends lost 2 bases at V and 2 bases at J; junction bases unmatched: 3. Germline assignment: CDR1 KGHSH and CDR2 LQKENI. The CDR3: CASSPSGGGTYEQYF. CDR3 in DNA: TGTGCCAGCTCACCAAGCGGGGGGGGGACCTACGAGCAGTACTTC.

The chain uses TRBV5-4 and TRBJ1-2; TRBD1 is a possible D gene (6 bases). Between the trimmed V and J ends, which lost 3 bases and 0 bases, there was a span of 9 bases. Germline V gene sequence: CDR1 SGHNT, CDR2 YYREEE (reference sequence). The CDR3 contains 14 residues. The CDR3 sequence: CASSSDRTNYGYTF. CDR3 bases: TGTGCCAGCAGCTCCGACAGGACTAACTATGGCTACACCTTC.

V gene TRBV14 combines with J gene TRBJ1-4; maybe TRBD1 (5 bases). V was cut by 1 base and J by 7 bases, with 7 bases left in between. This CDR3 spans 13 amino acids. The germline gives CDR1 SGHDN, CDR2 FVKESK. CDR3 amino acids: CASSQVGGEKLFF. The CDR3 region has the DNA TGTGCCAGCAGCCAAGTGGGGGGTGAAAAACTGTTTTTT.

The genes are TRBV19 and TRBJ1-1; TRBD1 aligns across 8 bases. Germline V gene lookup returns CDR1 LNHDA and CDR2 SQIVND (reference sequence). V was clipped by 7 bases and J by 5 bases; unmatched bases: 9. There are 14 residues in the CDR3. The DNA for the CDR3 is TGTGCCAGTACCTTCAGGGGGCTCCCGACTGAAGCTTTCTTT. This sequence encodes CASTFRGLPTEAFF.

V gene TRBV28 combines with J gene TRBJ1-3; 7 bases fit TRBD1. This CDR3 is built from 14 residues. The germline CDR1 and CDR2 sequences are MDHEN and SYDVKM. V lost 2 bases, J lost 2 bases, and 0 bases stayed unmatched. CDR3 amino acids: CASSLTGAGNTIYF. For the CDR3, the DNA is TGTGCCAGCAGTTTAACAGGGGCTGGAAACACCATATATTTT. The complete variable domain, with remaining parts taken from reference TRBV28 and TRBJ1-3, reads DVKVTQSSRYLVKRTGEKVFLECVQDMDHENMFWYRQDPGLGLRLIYFSYDVKMKEKGDIPEGYSVSREKKERFSLILESASTNQTSMYLCASSLTGAGNTIYFGEGSWLTVV.

This clone was recorded once. This sequence joins TRBV5-1 and TRBJ1-2, with 10 bases matching TRBD1. The CDR3 is made up of 14 amino acids. Trimming cost V 2 bases and J 8 bases; bases outside gene matches: 6. In germline, CDR1 is SGHRS, CDR2 YFSETQ. This CDR3 is CASSLGTGVEGYTF. The CDR3 DNA reads as TGCGCCAGCAGCTTAGGGACAGGGGTCGAGGGCTACACCTTC.

The rearrangement joins TRBV27 to TRBJ2-2; a weak D match, TRBD2 (6 bases). The CDR3 has 15 residues. Trimming left V 6 bases short and J 0 bases short, with 11 bases between. The V gene's germline CDR1 is MNHEY and CDR2 SMNVEV (reference sequence). The CDR3 region is CASRVRLANTGELFF. The CDR3, as DNA: TGTGCCAGCAGGGTGAGACTAGCGAACACCGGGGAGCTGTTTTTT.

The chain combines TRBV2 with TRBJ1-1; 7 nucleotides agree with TRBD1. The CDR3 is 14 residues long. Germline trimming cut 6 bases from V and 1 base from J; bases unmatched to any gene: 5. Looked up from germline, CDR1 is SNHLY and CDR2 is FYNNEI. The CDR3 loop is CASSKQGQNTEAFF. DNA of the CDR3: TGTGCCAGCAGCAAACAGGGGCAGAACACTGAAGCTTTCTTT.

The CDR3 nucleotides read TGTGCCAGCAGCGACACAGGTAGTAGCGGGAGCTGGTACGAGCAGTACTTC. It yields the protein CASSDTGSSGSWYEQYF. This chain uses TRBV3-1 (or the pseudogene TRBV3-2) with TRBJ2-7, with 9 bases matching TRBD2. V trimming: 5 bases; J trimming: 4 bases; junction bases outside the gene matches: 15. Germline V lookup: CDR1 LGHDT, CDR2 YNNKEL (reference sequence). This CDR3 has 17 amino acids.

The chain links TRBV7-9 to TRBJ2-3, with TRBD1 matching over 7 bases. Germline lookup yields CDR1 SEHNR and CDR2 FQNEAQ (reference sequence). J gave up 2 bases and V 4 bases, and 6 bases lay outside the gene matches. The CDR3 is 15 residues long. This chain's CDR3 is CASSSGQVYTDTQYF. Here the CDR3 DNA reads TGTGCCAGCAGCTCCGGACAGGTCTACACAGATACGCAGTATTTT.

The chain has TRBV7-3 and TRBJ2-3; 10 bases line up with TRBD2. Unmatched junction bases numbered 10, after V lost 5 bases and J lost 5 bases. The CDR3 consists of 16 residues. Germline V gene sequence: CDR1 SGHTA, CDR2 FQGTGA. CDR3 nucleotides: TGTGCCAGCAGCCTGTTCAGCGGGAGGGTGCAAGATACGCAGTATTTT. Protein product: CASSLFSGRVQDTQYF.

This clone was observed a single time. The chain recombines TRBV15 with TRBJ1-5; D is possibly TRBD1 (5 bases). Germline lookup yields CDR1 LNHNV and CDR2 YYDKDF (reference sequence). There are 14 residues in the CDR3. The V end was cut by 6 bases, the J end by 1 base, with 10 bases between. DNA of the CDR3: TGTGCCACCAGGCAGGGCACCAGCAATCAGCCCCAGCATTTT. Translation: CATRQGTSNQPQHF.

The gene calls are TRBV5-1 and TRBJ1-3, with D possibly TRBD1 on 5 matching bases. Trimming cost V 5 bases and J 7 bases, with 22 bases left between them. The CDR3 loop spans 16 amino acids. The germline V gene has CDR1 SGHRS and CDR2 YFSETQ. Written as DNA, the CDR3 is TGCGCCAGCAGATCGACTACAGGTCGGGGGGGGAACACCATATATTTT. Its translation is CASRSTTGRGGNTIYF.

This clone has only one observation. The gene calls are TRBV9 and TRBJ2-6, with D possibly matching TRBD1 (5 bases). V lost 0 bases, J lost 0 bases, and 19 bases lay in between. The length of the CDR3 is 20 residues. CDR1 SGDLS and CDR2 YYNGEE come from the germline V gene. The CDR3: CASSVDSSGSSFSGANVLTF. The DNA for the CDR3 is TGTGCCAGCAGCGTAGATTCGTCAGGGTCTAGTTTCTCTGGGGCCAACGTCCTGACTTTC.

The rearrangement joins TRBV10-1 to TRBJ1-4, with no clear D. The CDR3 has 13 amino acids. V was clipped by 3 bases and J by 8 bases, with 10 bases between them. Germline V lookup: CDR1 WNHNN, CDR2 SYGVQD (reference sequence). In DNA, the CDR3 is TGCGCCAGCAGTGACGGAGGGTTCGAAAAACTGTTTTTT. It translates to CASSDGGFEKLFF.

This sequence joins TRBV13 and TRBJ1-5, with 7 positions matching TRBD1. The germline CDR1 and CDR2 sequences are PRHDT and FYEKMQ (reference sequence). The CDR3 is made up of 13 amino acids. Unmatched junction bases numbered 2, after V lost 5 bases and J lost 4 bases. The CDR3 reads CASSRDSNQPQHF. The CDR3 DNA sequence: TGTGCCAGCAGCCGGGACAGTAATCAGCCCCAGCATTTT. Variable domain in full (rest from reference TRBV13 and TRBJ1-5): AAGVIQSPRHLIKEKRETATLKCYPIPRHDTVYWYQQGPGQDPQFLISFYEKMQSDKGSIPDRFSAQQFSDYHSELNMSSLELGDSALYFCASSRDSNQPQHFGDGTRLSIL.

The chain employs TRBV11-1 and TRBJ2-2; D gene unclear. V lost 3 bases to trimming and J lost 7 bases, with 12 bases between them. The germline CDR1 and CDR2 sequences are SGHAT and FQDESV (reference sequence). This CDR3 has 14 amino acids. CDR3 DNA sequence: TGTGCCAGCAGCTTCTCCAGGTCGTACGGGGAGCTGTTTTTT. Translated: CASSFSRSYGELFF.

This chain connects TRBV2 to TRBJ2-3; D not certain. CDR1 SNHLY and CDR2 FYNNEI come from the germline V gene. This CDR3 has 13 amino acids. Trimming removed 7 bases at V and 6 bases at J, with 14 bases between. The chain's CDR3 is CASTRLGVDTQYF. DNA of the CDR3: TGTGCCAGCACCCGCCTAGGAGTGGATACGCAGTATTTT.

This chain uses TRBV18 with TRBJ2-7, with 9 bases matching TRBD1. Germline CDR1 KGHSH, CDR2 LQKENI. V gave up 3 bases and J gave up 3 bases; unmatched junction bases: 12. The CDR3 sequence is 17 residues long. The CDR3: CASSPLGQGSGHYEQYF. The CDR3 nucleotides read TGTGCCAGCTCACCTTTGGGACAGGGATCCGGTCACTACGAGCAGTACTTC.

The chain couples TRBV27 to TRBJ1-3; tentative D call: TRBD1 (5 bases). Deletions cut 3 bases from V and 2 bases from J, with 8 bases between. The germline V gene encodes CDR1 MNHEY and CDR2 SMNVEV (reference sequence). This CDR3 is built from 14 residues. CDR3 sequence reads: CASSLGQPGNTIYF. For the CDR3, the DNA is TGTGCCAGCAGTTTGGGGCAGCCTGGAAACACCATATATTTT.

The chain employs TRBV27 and TRBJ2-6, with D possibly TRBD1 on 5 matching bases. The CDR3 loop spans 15 amino acids. Trimming stripped 6 bases from V and 0 bases from J, with 9 bases between. Per the germline V gene, CDR1 is MNHEY and CDR2 is SMNVEV (reference sequence). The CDR3 region has the DNA TGTGCCAGCAGAGGGGTCGGCTCTGGGGCCAACGTCCTGACTTTC. Protein product: CASRGVGSGANVLTF. The full variable domain, completed using reference TRBV27 and TRBJ2-6, is EAQVTQNPRYLITVTGKKLTVTCSQNMNHEYMSWYRQDPGLGLRQIYYSMNVEVTDKGDVPEGYKVSRKEKRNFPLILESPSPNQTSLYFCASRGVGSGANVLTFGAGSRLTVL.

This chain links TRBV19 with TRBJ2-6; possibly TRBD1 for D (5 bases). The CDR3 runs 18 residues. Trimming took off 1 base at V and 0 bases at J, with 13 bases between the two ends. CDR1 and CDR2 from the germline V gene are LNHDA and SQIVND (reference sequence). CDR3 region: CASSIGGGFISGANVLTF. The CDR3 bases are TGTGCCAGTAGTATAGGGGGCGGATTTATCTCTGGGGCCAACGTCCTGACTTTC.